This entry concerns a single T cell receptor beta chain. These data belong to a study of blood T cell repertoires in COVID-19. Study context: The study drew acute and convalescent COVID-19 samples from the United States, Italy and Spain. PBMCs, B-cell-depleted T cells, or T cells provided the cDNA or gDNA that made up the material.

The method was immunoSEQ multiplex PCR; TCRdb's version includes in-frame clones alone and lacks a portion of them. In the table there are approximately 300,000 clones, roughly 91% of which are singletons. The sequenced sample consisted of peripheral blood. The receptor comes from a man in his forties with acute or convalescent COVID-19.

The CDR3 sequence is CSARDRREQFF. In DNA, the CDR3 is TGCAGTGCTAGAGATCGGAGGGAGCAGTTCTTC. The V call is TRBV20-1, the J call TRBJ2-1; tentatively, D is TRBD2 (5 bases). Trimming took 0 bases from V and 10 from J, leaving 7 bases between them. CDR3 size: 11 residues. The germline CDR1 and CDR2 sequences are DFQATT and SNEGSKA (reference sequence).